The TCR beta chain described here comes from a study of T-cell memory formation after mild COVID-19. This clonotype was seen a few times. The antigen remains unidentified. Trimming removed 2 bases from V and 0 bases from J, with 6 bases in between. The CDR3 sequence is 15 residues long. CDR1 SGHTS and CDR2 YDEGEE come from the germline V gene. TCRdb redid the calling of the 5' RACE reads with MiXCR, one entry per CDR3 protein. The sample comprises approximately 180,000 distinct CDR3 sequences, roughly 17% of which are singletons, and around 2% rests with the top ten. General study points: The authors did not confirm SARS-CoV-2 specificity of second-wave clones peaking day 37. The study found balanced CD4/CD8 in clones contracting day 15 to 85 and a CD4+ lean in later expanders.

This receptor was taken from an adult woman who had mild COVID-19 (a few samples of this study predate the infection). Cell type and time point are not known. Sequenced sample: PBMCs or a T cell subset sorted from them (not recorded which). The gene calls are TRBV5-8 and TRBJ2-6; D is unclear. CDR3 coding DNA: TGTGCCAGCAGCTTTGGGATCTCTGGGGCCAACGTCCTGACTTTC. Its translation is CASSFGISGANVLTF. Looking up the rest from reference TRBV5-8 and TRBJ2-6 gives the full variable domain: EAGVTQSPTHLIKTRGQQATLRCSPISGHTSVYWYQQALGLGLQFLLWYDEGEERNRGNFPPRFSGRQFPNYSSELNVNALELEDSALYLCASSFGISGANVLTFGAGSRLTVL.